Listed below are T cell receptor beta chains from one sample, sequenced in a study of cytomegalovirus exposure and HLA in healthy donors. TCRdb's table, derived via immunoSEQ multiplex PCR, lists solely in-frame clones and lacks some. Its clone listing holds fewer than 130,000 clones. The material sequenced was PBMCs. These receptor sequences come from a man aged 45 to 65 in good health and CMV-seronegative. Each CDR3 is given with its conserved first and last residue.

>TRBV6-5|TRBJ1-1
CASSTTGHWNTEAFF
>TRBV29-1|TRBJ1-2
CSGAKENYGYTF
>TRBV25-1|TRBJ2-2
CASSAGTNTGELFF
>TRBV5-1|TRBJ2-2
CASNGQGGPGELFF
>TRBV5-1|TRBJ2-1
CASSLVSFGGTGSDNEQFF
>TRBV6-6|-
CASSPPGLYEQYF
>TRBV7-9|TRBJ2-7
CASSLRGQVDEQYF
>TRBV5-1|TRBJ2-7
CASSATGLHEQYF
>TRBV2|TRBJ2-1
CASRNDRGPYNEQFF
>TRBV5-1|TRBJ1-2
CASSREGESAGYTF
>TRBV27|TRBJ2-7
CASGSQQGGLSGYEQYF
>TRBV7-9|TRBJ2-7
CASSSYYEQYF
>TRBV5-1|TRBJ1-1
CASSWIGAAQNTEAFF
>TRBV6-1|TRBJ1-5
CASSDPGQALSNQPQHF
>TRBV5-1|TRBJ2-1
CASSPEGGGPGSYNEQFF
>TRBV7-2|TRBJ1-2
CASSLEGSTGSGGYTF
>TRBV4-2|TRBJ1-2
CASSQVSGQGGYGYTF
>TRBV9|TRBJ2-1
CASSSGGTYNEQFF
>TRBV29-1|TRBJ1-1
CSVEWQGNTEAFF
>TRBV4-3|TRBJ1-5
CASSQARGWSNQPQHF
>TRBV5-1|TRBJ1-4
CASSFFGGESEKLFF
>TRBV2|TRBJ1-4
CASSVLVLNEKLFF
>TRBV6-5|TRBJ2-7
CASSYSKLAGSYEQYF
>TRBV27|TRBJ2-1
CASTFSGYNEQFF
>TRBV18|TRBJ2-2
CASSPDRENTGELFF
>TRBV6-6|TRBJ1-3
CATHDRSSGNTIYF
>TRBV7-8|TRBJ2-1
CASSRGTEGSYNEQFF
>TRBV7-7|TRBJ2-5
CASSRDRGQETQYF
>TRBV27|TRBJ2-5
CASSSGKETQYF
>TRBV7-2|TRBJ2-1
CASSRGLAGSEQFF
>TRBV6-5|TRBJ1-6
CASSPTGGNSPLHF
>TRBV7-9|TRBJ1-2
CASSQRGDGYTF
>TRBV15|TRBJ2-1
CATSRDMRGAYNEQFF
>TRBV30|TRBJ1-5
CAWSTYSNQPQHF
>TRBV19|TRBJ2-1
CASRSGTVGNEQFF
>TRBV4-3|TRBJ2-2
CASSQVAGGLANTGELFF
>TRBV9|TRBJ1-6
CASSGWGGSPLHF
>TRBV4-1|TRBJ2-1
CASSQLLAGFSSYNEQFF
>TRBV19|TRBJ2-1
CASSMWSGGVSSYNEQFF
>TRBV5-1|TRBJ2-1
CASSFSGSLREQFF
>TRBV4-3|TRBJ2-1
CASSQALGSGAYNEQFF
>TRBV7-2|TRBJ2-7
CASSLAGLAGSYEQYF
>TRBV4-3|TRBJ2-3
CASSRSGRGTDTQYF
>TRBV2|TRBJ1-1
CASSARQLNTEAFF
>TRBV15|TRBJ1-2
CATSTPGVNYTF
>TRBV15|TRBJ1-1
CATSRDLFTEAFF
>TRBV7-9|TRBJ1-6
CASSFRTGGSSSPLHF
>TRBV30|TRBJ1-5
CAWSVLKQPQHF
>TRBV11-3|TRBJ2-6
CASSFGTGPSSGANVLTF
>TRBV25-1|TRBJ1-1
CASRNRDRNTEAFF
>TRBV7-2|TRBJ2-5
CASSPPGLAGETQYF
>TRBV4-2|TRBJ1-5
CASSPLRGDSNQPQHF
>TRBV5-1|TRBJ1-1
CASSFSGPPLTEAFF
>TRBV7-9|TRBJ1-1
CASSLQGAGTEAFF
>TRBV5-6|TRBJ1-1
CASSLGWGRRTEAFF
>TRBV11-2|TRBJ1-5
CASRGQPQHF
>TRBV6-1|TRBJ1-6
CASSESVGTANSPLHF
>TRBV19|TRBJ1-1
CASTLTGLNTEAFF